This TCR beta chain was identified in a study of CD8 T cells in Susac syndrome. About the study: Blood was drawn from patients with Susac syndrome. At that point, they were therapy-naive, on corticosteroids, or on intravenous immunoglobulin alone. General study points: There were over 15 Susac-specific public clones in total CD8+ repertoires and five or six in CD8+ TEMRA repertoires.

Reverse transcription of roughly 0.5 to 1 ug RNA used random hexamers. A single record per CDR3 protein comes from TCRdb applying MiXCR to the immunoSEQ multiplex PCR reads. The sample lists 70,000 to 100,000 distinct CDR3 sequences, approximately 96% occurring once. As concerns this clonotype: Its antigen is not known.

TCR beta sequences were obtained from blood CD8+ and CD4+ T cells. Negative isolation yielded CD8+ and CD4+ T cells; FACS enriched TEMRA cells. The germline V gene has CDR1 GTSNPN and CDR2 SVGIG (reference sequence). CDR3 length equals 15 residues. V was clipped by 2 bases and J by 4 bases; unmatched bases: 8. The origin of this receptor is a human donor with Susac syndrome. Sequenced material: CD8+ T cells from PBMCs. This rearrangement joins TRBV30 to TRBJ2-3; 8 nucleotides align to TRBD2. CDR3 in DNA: TGTGCCTGGAGTCTTCCGGGGGGGCGATCAGATACGCAGTATTTT. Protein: CAWSLPGGRSDTQYF.